The 26 T cell receptor beta chains below all came from one sample that was sequenced in a study of robustness of blood B and T cell sequencing. cDNA was made with a 5' template-switch oligo adding a universal priming site. A 12-nucleotide random UMI in the template-switch oligo labeled every cDNA molecule. TCRdb reprocessed the PCR reads with MiXCR, giving one entry per CDR3 protein. The data hold approximately 1,200 distinct CDR3 sequences, with 66% observed a single time. The template for TCR beta quantification was mRNA, not genomic DNA. What was sequenced was peripheral blood. The source is a human donor in good health.

The chain combines TRBV6-1 with TRBJ2-7; D is undetermined. The V gene lost 4 bases and the J gene lost 3 bases, with 4 bases spanning the gap. Germline V gives CDR1 MNHNS, CDR2 SASEGT. The CDR3 has 11 amino acids. CDR3 coding DNA: TGTGCCAGCAGTGCCTACTACGAGCAGTACTTC. This gives the protein CASSAYYEQYF.

The chain links TRBV10-3 to TRBJ1-2; TRBD1 agrees at 9 bases. In germline, CDR1 is ENHRY, CDR2 SYGVKD. The junction had 12 bases not matched to a gene; V was cut back by 1 base and J by 3 bases. The CDR3 length is 18 residues. The DNA of the CDR3 is TGTGCCATCAGTGAGTTGTTACGGACAGGGGCGAGGGACTATGGCTACACCTTC. Translation gives CAISELLRTGARDYGYTF.

V and J are TRBV5-6 and TRBJ1-2; D gene ambiguous. There are 19 residues in the CDR3. Germline assignment: CDR1 SGHDT and CDR2 YYEEEE. V was cut by 3 bases and J by 0 bases, with 24 bases left in between. Here the CDR3 reads CASSSSYRVAAITNYGYTF. The CDR3, as DNA: TGTGCCAGCAGCTCCAGTTATCGTGTGGCAGCGATTACTAACTATGGCTACACCTTC.

This clonotype is large within its sample. The chain joins TRBV15 to TRBJ1-1; D remains unclear. Between the trimmed V and J ends, which lost 0 bases and 4 bases, there was a span of 9 bases. Germline assignment: CDR1 LNHNV and CDR2 YYDKDF (reference sequence). This CDR3 is built from 14 residues. CDR3 in amino acids: CATSRDVGSTEAFF. CDR3 sequence (DNA): TGTGCCACCAGCAGAGATGTCGGGTCCACTGAAGCTTTCTTT.

The V call is TRBV4-1, the J call TRBJ2-2; a possible D gene is TRBD1 (5 bases). This CDR3 has 13 residues. Trimming removed 1 base from V and 7 bases from J, with 7 bases in between. CDR1 is MGHRA and CDR2 is YSYEKL in the germline V gene. CDR3: CASSQGRVGELFF. The DNA of the CDR3 is TGCGCCAGCAGCCAAGGCAGGGTCGGGGAGCTGTTTTTT.

Only a few counts were recorded for this clonotype. The rearrangement joins TRBV7-6 to TRBJ2-7; 10 bases match TRBD1. V lost 5 bases, J lost 5 bases, and 9 bases stayed unmatched. The germline gives CDR1 SGHVS, CDR2 FNYEAQ. The length of the CDR3 is 15 residues. The CDR3, as DNA: TGTGCCAGCAGCGGCGGCGGGACAGGGGTCCACGAGCAGTACTTC. Translated: CASSGGGTGVHEQYF.

The rearrangement uses TRBV7-3 and TRBJ2-1, with D possibly matching TRBD1 (7 bases). The CDR3 totals 15 residues. The V gene's germline CDR1 is SGHTA and CDR2 FQGTGA. The V and J ends lost 1 base and 3 bases respectively, with 10 bases between them. The CDR3: CASSLRQGLYNEQFF. As DNA, the CDR3 is TGTGCCAGCAGCTTAAGACAGGGACTCTACAATGAGCAGTTCTTC. The complete variable domain, with remaining parts taken from reference TRBV7-3 and TRBJ2-1, reads GAGVSQTPSNKVTEKGKYVELRCDPISGHTALYWYRQSLGQGPEFLIYFQGTGAADDSGLPNDRFFAVRPEGSVSTLKIQRTERGDSAVYLCASSLRQGLYNEQFFGPGTRLTVL.

The CDR3 sequence: CASSIGQASGPLHF. CDR3 bases: TGTGCCAGTAGTATTGGACAGGCATCGGGACCCCTCCACTTT. V gene TRBV19 combines with J gene TRBJ1-6; 7 positions agree with TRBD1. J gave up 12 bases and V 3 bases, and 8 bases lay outside the gene matches. Per germline, CDR1 LNHDA and CDR2 SQIVND (reference sequence). The CDR3 consists of 14 residues. Variable domain in full (rest from reference TRBV19 and TRBJ1-6): DGGITQSPKYLFRKEGQNVTLSCEQNLNHDAMYWYRQDPGQGLRLIYYSQIVNDFQKGDIAEGYSVSREKKESFPLTVTSAQKNPTAFYLCASSIGQASGPLHFGNGTRLTVT.

The chain joins TRBV27 to TRBJ2-1; 10 nucleotides align to TRBD2. From germline, CDR1 is MNHEY and CDR2 SMNVEV (reference sequence). The CDR3 totals 15 residues. The V segment lost 5 bases and the J segment 8 bases; nucleotides outside the gene matches: 9. The CDR3 spells CASSRTSGVLYEQFF. CDR3 nucleotide sequence: TGTGCCAGCAGTCGAACTAGCGGGGTCTTGTATGAGCAGTTCTTC.

Here the CDR3 DNA reads TGTGCCAGCAGGATTATGTTGACAGGATTCTACGAGCAGTACTTC. Its protein product is CASRIMLTGFYEQYF. The rearrangement joins TRBV6-1 to TRBJ2-7, with a weak D call TRBD1 (6 bases). Per the germline V gene, CDR1 is MNHNS and CDR2 is SASEGT. The CDR3 sequence is 15 residues long. The germline V and J ends were trimmed by 6 bases and 3 bases, with 18 bases remaining between them.

V gene TRBV28 combines with J gene TRBJ1-2; D perhaps matches TRBD1 (5 bases). The CDR3 length is 13 residues. CDR1 is MDHEN and CDR2 is SYDVKM in the germline V gene. Trimming stripped 10 bases from V and 5 bases from J, with 17 bases between. CDR3 bases: TGTGCCATTTGGGGCAGCCGGGAATATGGCTACACCTTC. It yields the protein CAIWGSREYGYTF.

Only a few counts were recorded for this clonotype. The J gene is TRBJ1-1, the V gene TRBV6-1; D gene ambiguous. V was shortened by 5 bases and J by 5 bases, with 12 bases between the two germline ends. Germline loops: CDR1 MNHNS, CDR2 SASEGT. The CDR3 is 13 residues long. CDR3 region: CASSLTDKTEAFF. In nucleotides, the CDR3 is TGTGCCAGCAGTCTCACCGACAAAACTGAAGCTTTCTTT.

A single count supports this clonotype. J is TRBJ1-4 and V is TRBV30, with 7 nucleotides matching TRBD1. The CDR3 has 13 residues. The germline gives CDR1 GTSNPN, CDR2 SVGIG (reference sequence). With 5 bases clipped from V and 3 bases from J, the junction kept 3 bases outside the gene matches. The CDR3 DNA sequence: TGTGCCTGGGCGGGACAGTCTAATGAAAAACTGTTTTTT. Translating gives CAWAGQSNEKLFF. Complete variable domain (other parts from reference TRBV30 and TRBJ1-4): SQTIHQWPATLVQPVGSPLSLECTVEGTSNPNLYWYRQAAGRGLQLLFYSVGIGQISSEVPQNLSASRPQDRQFILSSKKLLLSDSGFYLCAWAGQSNEKLFFGSGTQLSVL.

V gene TRBV6-5 combines with J gene TRBJ2-1; weak D call: TRBD1 (6 bases). Germline V CDR1 and CDR2: MNHEY, SVGAGI. The CDR3 covers 16 residues. Between the trimmed V and J ends, which lost 4 bases and 0 bases, there was a span of 13 bases. The CDR3 loop reads CASSSDRTSSYNEQFF. Here the CDR3 DNA reads TGTGCCAGCAGTTCCGACAGGACAAGCTCCTACAATGAGCAGTTCTTC.

The chain is built from TRBV5-1 and TRBJ1-4; 7 nucleotides match TRBD1. V dropped 4 bases and J dropped 7; count of bases not matched to a gene: 10. From germline, CDR1 is SGHRS and CDR2 YFSETQ. There are 15 residues in the CDR3. The CDR3 spells CASSPGGGRIEKLFF. Written as DNA, the CDR3 is TGCGCCAGCAGCCCAGGGGGGGGCAGGATTGAAAAACTGTTTTTT.

This chain connects TRBV2 to TRBJ2-3; 9 bases fit TRBD1. The trim removed 7 bases at V and 4 bases at J, leaving 6 bases unmatched. CDR3 length equals 14 residues. The germline CDR1 and CDR2 sequences are SNHLY and FYNNEI. The CDR3 region has the DNA TGTGCCAGCACGGGACAGGGAGAGGCAGATACGCAGTATTTT. The encoded protein is CASTGQGEADTQYF.

This chain connects TRBV5-4 to TRBJ2-1, with TRBD2 matching 7 bases. Germline CDR1 reads SGHNT; CDR2 reads YYREEE (reference sequence). The V segment lost 0 bases and the J segment 5 bases; nucleotides outside the gene matches: 11. This CDR3 has 17 amino acids. CDR3 loop: CASSLGPSGRRDNEQFF. Written as DNA, the CDR3 is TGTGCCAGCAGCTTGGGGCCTAGCGGCAGGCGGGACAATGAGCAGTTCTTC.

The genes are TRBV10-2 and TRBJ2-7; TRBD1 matches at 7 bases. V lost 8 bases to trimming and J lost 6 bases; unmatched junction nucleotides: 4. CDR1 is WSHSY and CDR2 is SAAADI in the germline V gene. The CDR3 totals 11 residues. As DNA, the CDR3 is TGCGCCAGCGGTACAGGGGTCGAGCAGTACTTC. Translated, it gives CASGTGVEQYF.

This chain joins TRBV10-3 and TRBJ2-1; D might be TRBD2 (5 bases). The CDR3 contains 17 residues. CDR1 is ENHRY and CDR2 is SYGVKD in the germline V gene. Between the trimmed V and J ends, which lost 0 bases and 0 bases, there was a span of 12 bases. Here the CDR3 DNA reads TGTGCCATCAGTGAGTCAACGGGGAGATTCTCCTACAATGAGCAGTTCTTC. Protein product: CAISESTGRFSYNEQFF.

This clonotype is large. The chain couples TRBV5-5 to TRBJ1-5, with a weak D call TRBD1 (5 bases). V lost 0 bases and J lost 6, with 10 bases in between. CDR3 size: 14 residues. Germline V gives CDR1 SGHKS, CDR2 YYEKEE (reference sequence). The CDR3 reads CASSLEGEAQPQHF. CDR3 DNA sequence: TGTGCCAGCAGCTTGGAAGGGGAGGCTCAGCCCCAGCATTTT.

V and J are TRBV7-2 and TRBJ2-1; 11 bases line up with TRBD2. The junction had 8 bases not matched to a gene; V was cut back by 0 bases and J by 4 bases. Germline V gene sequence: CDR1 SGHTA, CDR2 FQGNSA. The CDR3 is made up of 18 amino acids. Here the CDR3 DNA reads TGTGCCAGCAGCTTAGCACTGCTAGCGGGGGGCCAATACAATGAGCAGTTCTTC. Amino acids: CASSLALLAGGQYNEQFF.

This clonotype was observed a handful of times. The chain carries TRBV20-1 and TRBJ1-2; TRBD1 matches at 9 bases. Unmatched junction bases numbered 5, after V lost 3 bases and J lost 6 bases. This CDR3 comprises 13 residues. Germline V lookup: CDR1 DFQATT, CDR2 SNEGSKA (reference sequence). CDR3 loop: CSASDRGTDGYTF. For the CDR3, the DNA is TGCAGTGCTAGTGACAGGGGGACGGATGGCTACACCTTC.

The chain joins TRBV11-3 to TRBJ2-3; TRBD1 matches at 9 bases. CDR3 size: 15 residues. Germline CDR1 is SGHNT and CDR2 is YENEEA. The J segment lost 2 bases and the V segment lost 6 bases, leaving 6 bases of the junction unmatched. The CDR3 nucleotides are TGTGCCAGCAGTACCGGGACAGGGTCCACAGATACGCAGTATTTT. Translation: CASSTGTGSTDTQYF.

V usage is TRBV6-1 and J usage is TRBJ1-1, with 8 bases identical to TRBD1. The germline CDR1 and CDR2 sequences are MNHNS and SASEGT. The CDR3 is 15 amino acids. J lost 7 bases, V lost 6 bases, and 13 bases had no gene match. The CDR3 region has the DNA TGTGCCAGCAGCCACCCTGGACAGGGCCACGATGAAGCTTTCTTT. Translation gives CASSHPGQGHDEAFF.

CDR3 nucleotides: TGTGCCAGCAGCGTACGGCCGAACACCGGGGAGCTGTTTTTT. Protein sequence: CASSVRPNTGELFF. The J gene is TRBJ2-2, the V gene TRBV9, with D uncertain. The germline V gene has CDR1 SGDLS and CDR2 YYNGEE. V lost 1 base, J lost 0 bases, and 4 bases lay in between. The CDR3 runs 14 residues.

The rearrangement links TRBV7-9 to TRBJ1-3; D call uncertain. This CDR3 contains 14 residues. The V end was cut by 5 bases, the J end by 7 bases, with 15 bases between. Germline CDR1 reads SEHNR; CDR2 reads FQNEAQ (reference sequence). The CDR3 here is CASSKSGRTNTIYF. CDR3 in DNA: TGTGCCAGCAGCAAAAGTGGGCGGACGAACACCATATATTTT.